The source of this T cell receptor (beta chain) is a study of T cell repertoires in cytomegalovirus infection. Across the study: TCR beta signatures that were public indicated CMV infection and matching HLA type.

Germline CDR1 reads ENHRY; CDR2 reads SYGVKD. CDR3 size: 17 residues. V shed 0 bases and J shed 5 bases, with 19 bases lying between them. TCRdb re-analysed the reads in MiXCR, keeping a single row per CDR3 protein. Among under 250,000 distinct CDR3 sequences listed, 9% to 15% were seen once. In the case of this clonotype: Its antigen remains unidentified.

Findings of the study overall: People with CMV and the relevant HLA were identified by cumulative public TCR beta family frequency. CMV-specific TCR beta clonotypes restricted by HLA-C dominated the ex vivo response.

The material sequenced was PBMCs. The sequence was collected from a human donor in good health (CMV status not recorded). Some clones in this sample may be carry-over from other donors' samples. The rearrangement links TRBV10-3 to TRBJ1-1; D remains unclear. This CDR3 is CAISESSRNPDWTEAFF. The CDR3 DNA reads TGTGCCATCAGTGAGTCGTCTCGTAACCCAGATTGGACTGAAGCTTTCTTT.